The sequence of this TCR beta chain was determined in a study of regulatory T cells in long-lasting Graves disease. This clonotype has a count of ten or more. Arm-PCR of CDR3 regions and iRepertoire HTBI primers were used to build TCR beta libraries. TCRdb re-analysed the multiplex PCR reads in MiXCR, keeping a single row per CDR3 protein. The table has 680,000 or so distinct CDR3 sequences, 16% seen once. The CDR3 is 15 residues long. The V gene end was trimmed by 3 bases and the J gene end by 4 bases; junction bases not matched to a gene: 8. CDR1 SGHDN and CDR2 FVKESK come from the germline V gene. Time point defined: newly diagnosed GD, antithyroid drugs for less than 3 months. After RNA was extracted from PBMCs, the TCR library was made from it. These data were likewise used in another study, on T cells in Graves' hyperthyroidism and ophthalmopathy. That source notes: Exclusion of a patient resulted from uncontrolled infection, other autoimmune disease, pregnancy or lactation.

The J gene is TRBJ1-2, the V gene TRBV14; TRBD1 matches 7 bases. This TCR was sampled from a woman in her thirties with Graves disease. Sequenced material: peripheral blood mononuclear cells (PBMCs), taken at new diagnosis, from a patient treated with antithyroid drugs. CDR3 sequence reads: CASSHSRDSAYGYTF. The DNA of the CDR3 is TGTGCCAGCAGCCATTCCCGGGACAGTGCCTATGGCTACACCTTC.